This section outlines one T cell receptor (beta chain) sequence together with its context. Different DNA sequences within this sample yield the same CDR3. This specimen belongs to a study of shared clonotypes between healthy human individuals. Naive CD8 cells, CD45RO-negative and positively selected for CCR7, excluded terminally differentiated effector memory CD45RA+ cells. This was a deep-level run. Sequencing was performed with immunoSEQ multiplex PCR; in TCRdb, only in-frame clones are kept and a portion is missing. Of about 1.9 million clones listed, 93% are singletons. Trimming took 6 bases from V and 4 from J; bases not matched to a gene: 6. The CDR3 contains 15 residues. CDR1 is MNHEY and CDR2 is SMNVEV in the germline V gene (reference sequence).

The sequencing sample was made of naive CD8+ T cells from PBMCs. The rearrangement uses TRBV27 and TRBJ1-5; 10 bases line up with TRBD1. The sequence came from a man aged 18 to 30 in good health. Some clones in this sample may be carry-over from other donors' samples. The CDR3 region is CASSPGTGVNQPQHF. CDR3 nucleotides: TGTGCCAGCAGCCCCGGGACAGGGGTTAATCAGCCCCAGCATTTT.